The 24 T cell receptor beta chains below were found in one sample sequenced in a study of T cell responses to AZD1222 COVID-19 vaccine. TCRdb keeps only in-frame clones here, not all; method: immunoSEQ multiplex PCR. The sample yields about 170,000 clones, more than 80% seen once. The material was peripheral blood, obtained on day 0 of AZD1222 vaccination. These receptors were collected from an adult in good health.

V and J are TRBV5-1 and TRBJ2-2, with a tentative D call TRBD1 (6 bases). The V and J ends lost 4 bases and 0 bases respectively, with 10 bases between them. The CDR3 length is 15 residues. The V gene's germline CDR1 is SGHRS and CDR2 YFSETQ. The CDR3 region is CASSPGHTNTGELFF. The CDR3 DNA is TGCGCCAGCAGCCCGGGACACACGAACACCGGGGAGCTGTTTTTT.

The V and J genes are TRBV27 and TRBJ1-2, with 8 nucleotides matching TRBD1. Germline V CDR1 and CDR2: MNHEY, SMNVEV (reference sequence). V shed 5 bases and J 9 bases; nucleotides not matched to a gene: 5. This CDR3 is built from 12 residues. CDR3 protein: CASSPAGGSYTF. CDR3 bases: TGTGCCAGCAGTCCCGCAGGGGGCAGCTACACCTTC.

As to this clone: A read error may produce the germline difference seen at one junction end. In DNA form, the CDR3 reads TGTGCCAGCAATGAAGGAGTAGGGGGAGGTACAGATACGCAGTATTTT. It yields the protein CASNEGVGGGTDTQYF. The V call is TRBV6-1, the J call TRBJ2-3; D may correspond to TRBD1 or TRBD2 (6 bases each). Germline-derived CDR1 and CDR2 are MNHNS and SASEGT. This CDR3 spans 16 amino acids.

The rearrangement links TRBV7-9 to TRBJ2-3, with a weak D call TRBD1 (5 bases). V gave up 1 base and J gave up 3 bases, with 8 bases separating them. Per germline, CDR1 SEHNR and CDR2 FQNEAQ (reference sequence). The CDR3 has 14 amino acids. CDR3 in DNA: TGTGCCAGCAGCTTAGAGGGGCTGACAGATACGCAGTATTTT. Translation gives CASSLEGLTDTQYF.

DNA of the CDR3: TGTGCCAGCACTCAACTTACCGGGGAGCTGTTTTTT. It specifies CASTQLTGELFF. The chain couples TRBV12-3 or TRBV12-4 to TRBJ2-2; D is unresolved. The ends were cut back, 7 bases at V and 5 bases at J, with 8 bases in the middle. The CDR3 is 12 residues long.

The V and J genes are TRBV7-9 and TRBJ1-1; 9 nucleotides match TRBD1. V lost 5 bases to trimming and J lost 2 bases; unmatched junction nucleotides: 12. The CDR3 totals 17 residues. Looked up from germline, CDR1 is SEHNR and CDR2 is FQNEAQ (reference sequence). CDR3 sequence (DNA): TGTGCCAGCAGCAGGGGTGGTCCGGGACAGGGTAACACTGAAGCTTTCTTT. Translating gives CASSRGGPGQGNTEAFF.

V gene TRBV5-1 combines with J gene TRBJ1-4; D unclear. Trimming removed 0 bases at V and 7 bases at J, with 13 bases between. The CDR3 spans 15 residues. CDR1 and CDR2 from the germline V gene are SGHRS and YFSETQ. CDR3 loop: CASSLGQTPAEKLFF. CDR3 DNA sequence: TGCGCCAGCAGCTTGGGGCAGACTCCCGCTGAAAAACTGTTTTTT.

This rearrangement joins TRBV5-1 to TRBJ2-7; 8 bases map to TRBD2. The CDR3 length is 18 residues. Trimming at V came to 2 bases and at J to 0 bases, leaving 13 bases not matched to a gene. The germline CDR1 and CDR2 sequences are SGHRS and YFSETQ. Written as DNA, the CDR3 is TGCGCCAGCAGCTTCCCCAGCTTGATAGCGGGGTTCTCCTACGAGCAGTACTTC. Translation gives CASSFPSLIAGFSYEQYF.

This rearrangement joins TRBV18 to TRBJ1-5; no reliable D call. The V end was cut by 1 base, the J end by 0 bases, with 7 bases between. CDR3 length: 15 residues. Germline CDR1 and CDR2: KGHSH and LQKENI. The CDR3: CASSPRGNSNQPQHF. In nucleotides, the CDR3 is TGTGCCAGCTCACCACGGGGAAATAGCAATCAGCCCCAGCATTTT.

This chain joins TRBV20-1 and TRBJ1-2; 7 bases are a match to TRBD1. Germline V CDR1 and CDR2: DFQATT, SNEGSKA (reference sequence). The V gene end was trimmed by 3 bases and the J gene end by 5 bases; junction bases not matched to a gene: 3. The CDR3 totals 12 residues. CDR3 amino acids: CSASGTAYGYTF. The CDR3 DNA reads TGCAGTGCTAGTGGGACAGCTTATGGCTACACCTTC.

The chain joins TRBV4-1 to TRBJ1-3; D remains ambiguous. Trimming removed 0 bases at V and 0 bases at J, with 15 bases between. CDR3 length: 18 residues. Per germline, CDR1 MGHRA and CDR2 YSYEKL. This chain's CDR3 is CASSQEVLTGSSGNTIYF. CDR3 in DNA: TGCGCCAGCAGCCAAGAAGTTTTGACGGGGAGCTCTGGAAACACCATATATTTT.

The chain couples TRBV7-9 to TRBJ1-5; tentative D call: TRBD1 (5 bases). The CDR3 contains 11 residues. Between the trimmed V and J ends, which lost 8 bases and 5 bases, there was a span of 7 bases. The V gene's germline CDR1 is SEHNR and CDR2 FQNEAQ (reference sequence). CDR3 in DNA: TGTGCCAGCCAGGGTCATCAGCCCCAGCATTTT. Its translation: CASQGHQPQHF. The variable domain in full, with the rest retrieved from reference TRBV7-9 and TRBJ1-5, is DTGVSQNPRHKITKRGQNVTFRCDPISEHNRLYWYRQTLGQGPEFLTYFQNEAQLEKSRLLSDRFSAERPKGSFSTLEIQRTEQGDSAMYLCASQGHQPQHFGDGTRLSIL.

CDR3 loop: CAISGGASGTTYEQYF. In nucleotides, the CDR3 is TGTGCCATCAGTGGAGGGGCTAGCGGGACTACCTACGAGCAGTACTTC. This chain links TRBV10-3 with TRBJ2-7, with TRBD2 matching over 9 bases. Looked up from germline, CDR1 is ENHRY and CDR2 is SYGVKD. Trimming at V came to 4 bases and at J to 2 bases, leaving 9 bases not matched to a gene. The CDR3 is made up of 16 amino acids.

The CDR3, as DNA: TGTGCCAGCAGCTTTGGGGAGAATATGAAAGGCTACACCTTC. Translated: CASSFGENMKGYTF. This sequence joins TRBV5-4 and TRBJ1-2; D ambiguous. The CDR3 runs 14 residues. Looked up from germline, CDR1 is SGHNT and CDR2 is YYREEE (reference sequence). Trimming removed 2 bases at V and 8 bases at J, with 16 bases between.

This clone came up once. The rearrangement uses TRBV9 and TRBJ1-1; D may be TRBD1 (6 bases). There are 15 residues in the CDR3. Deletions cut 3 bases from V and 4 bases from J, with 16 bases between. Germline V gene data show CDR1 as SGDLS and CDR2 as YYNGEE. CDR3 sequence reads: CASSALGGGFTEAFF. The CDR3 bases are TGTGCCAGCAGCGCCCTGGGCGGGGGCTTCACTGAAGCTTTCTTT. The full variable domain, in which reference TRBV9 and TRBJ1-1 provide the parts outside the CDR3, is DSGVTQTPKHLITATGQRVTLRCSPRSGDLSVYWYQQSLDQGLQFLIQYYNGEERAKGNILERFSAQQFPDLHSELNLSSLELGDSALYFCASSALGGGFTEAFFGQGTRLTVV.

The chain has TRBV19 and TRBJ1-2; unclear D gene. The germline V and J ends were trimmed by 4 bases and 3 bases, with 15 bases remaining between them. The germline V gene encodes CDR1 LNHDA and CDR2 SQIVND (reference sequence). The length of the CDR3 is 15 residues. The CDR3 region has the DNA TGTGCCAGTAGTACAAACACCCTGACCTACTATGGCTACACCTTC. Protein product: CASSTNTLTYYGYTF. Looking up the rest from reference TRBV19 and TRBJ1-2 gives the full variable domain: DGGITQSPKYLFRKEGQNVTLSCEQNLNHDAMYWYRQDPGQGLRLIYYSQIVNDFQKGDIAEGYSVSREKKESFPLTVTSAQKNPTAFYLCASSTNTLTYYGYTFGSGTRLTVV.

V is TRBV6-4 and J is TRBJ1-2; D unresolved. CDR3 length equals 13 residues. Trimming cost V 3 bases and J 1 base, with 6 bases left between them. The germline CDR1 and CDR2 sequences are MRHNA and SNTAGT. The CDR3 protein is CASSENSNYGYTF. In DNA, the CDR3 is TGTGCCAGCAGTGAGAACAGTAACTATGGCTACACCTTC.

The rearrangement links TRBV27 to TRBJ1-6; weak D call: TRBD1 (6 bases). Germline V gives CDR1 MNHEY, CDR2 SMNVEV (reference sequence). The CDR3 totals 17 residues. V was cut by 5 bases and J by 5 bases, with 19 bases left in between. CDR3 loop: CASSHGGGGSHNSPLHF. CDR3 in DNA: TGTGCCAGCAGTCACGGGGGCGGGGGGTCCCATAATTCACCCCTCCACTTT.

The genes are TRBV14 and TRBJ2-5, with 7 bases that match TRBD1. V lost 0 bases to trimming and J lost 5 bases; unmatched junction nucleotides: 6. Germline V gene lookup returns CDR1 SGHDN and CDR2 FVKESK. The CDR3 has 15 residues. The CDR3 protein is CASSQDLRGRETQYF. The CDR3 DNA reads TGTGCCAGCAGCCAAGATTTGAGGGGGCGGGAGACCCAGTACTTC.

This clone has only one observation. The chain combines TRBV6-5 with TRBJ1-4; tentatively, D is TRBD1 (6 bases). Germline V CDR1 and CDR2: MNHEY, SVGAGI. Trimming shortened V by 8 bases and J by 2 bases, and 12 bases separated the two germline ends. The CDR3 runs 14 residues. The CDR3 is CASQTGQTNEKLFF. The CDR3 nucleotides are TGTGCCAGCCAAACAGGGCAGACTAATGAAAAACTGTTTTTT.

The chain combines TRBV19 with TRBJ1-1; no reliable D call. V lost 4 bases and J lost 5, with 11 bases in between. Germline V lookup: CDR1 LNHDA, CDR2 SQIVND (reference sequence). The length of the CDR3 is 13 residues. CDR3 in amino acids: CASSRDGWTEAFF. For the CDR3, the DNA is TGTGCCAGTAGTAGAGACGGGTGGACTGAAGCTTTCTTT.

The rearrangement uses TRBV9 and TRBJ1-1; no definite D call. V lost 0 bases and J 0 bases, leaving 6 bases between the germline ends. CDR3 length: 14 amino acids. CDR1 SGDLS and CDR2 YYNGEE come from the germline V gene. For the CDR3, the DNA is TGTGCCAGCAGCGTAGGGGGTATGAACACTGAAGCTTTCTTT. Translated, it gives CASSVGGMNTEAFF.

The gene calls are TRBV3-1 (or the pseudogene TRBV3-2) and TRBJ1-2; D possibly corresponds to TRBD1 (5 bases). Trimming shortened V by 1 base and J by 8 bases, and 8 bases separated the two germline ends. CDR3 size: 12 residues. Germline V CDR1 and CDR2: LGHDT, YNNKEL (reference sequence). The CDR3 DNA reads as TGTGCCAGCAGCCAAGGGGGGAGGGGCTACACCTTC. This encodes CASSQGGRGYTF.

The J gene is TRBJ1-5, the V gene TRBV12-3 or TRBV12-4; D unclear. V shed 2 bases and J shed 0 bases, with 2 bases lying between them. The CDR3 is made up of 13 amino acids. The CDR3 DNA is TGTGCCAGCAGTTTATTTAGCAATCAGCCCCAGCATTTT. Its protein product is CASSLFSNQPQHF.